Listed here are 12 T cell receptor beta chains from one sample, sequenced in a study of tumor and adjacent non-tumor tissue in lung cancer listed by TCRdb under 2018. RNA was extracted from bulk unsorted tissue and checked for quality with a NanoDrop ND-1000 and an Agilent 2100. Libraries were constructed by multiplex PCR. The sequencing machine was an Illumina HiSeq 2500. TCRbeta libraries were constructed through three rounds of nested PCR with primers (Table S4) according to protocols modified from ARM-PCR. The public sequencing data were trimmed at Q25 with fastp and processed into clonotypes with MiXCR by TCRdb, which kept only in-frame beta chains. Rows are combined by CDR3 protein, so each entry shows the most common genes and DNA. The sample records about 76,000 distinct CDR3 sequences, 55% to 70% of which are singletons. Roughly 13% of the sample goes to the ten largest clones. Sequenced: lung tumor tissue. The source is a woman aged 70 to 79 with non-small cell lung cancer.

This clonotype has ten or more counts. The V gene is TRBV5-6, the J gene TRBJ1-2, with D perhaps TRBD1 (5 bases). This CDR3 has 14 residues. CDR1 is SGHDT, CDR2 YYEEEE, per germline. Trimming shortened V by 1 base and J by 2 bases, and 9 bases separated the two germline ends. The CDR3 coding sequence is TGTGCCAGCAGCTTGAGACAGTTAAACTATGGCTACACCTTC. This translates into CASSLRQLNYGYTF.

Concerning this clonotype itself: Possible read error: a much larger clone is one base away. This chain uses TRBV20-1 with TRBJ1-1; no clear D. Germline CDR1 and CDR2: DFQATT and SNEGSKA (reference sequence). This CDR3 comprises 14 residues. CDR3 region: CSVREGVMNTEAFF. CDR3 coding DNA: TGCAGTGTTAGAGAAGGAGTTATGAACACTGAAGCTTTCTTT.

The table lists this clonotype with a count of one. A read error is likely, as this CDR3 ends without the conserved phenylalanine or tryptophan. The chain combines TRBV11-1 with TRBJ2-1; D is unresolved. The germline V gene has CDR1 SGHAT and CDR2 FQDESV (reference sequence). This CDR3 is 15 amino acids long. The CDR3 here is CASSLILISYSEQFI. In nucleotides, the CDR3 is TGCGCCAGCAGCTTAATACTTATTTCCTACAGTGAGCAGTTCATC.

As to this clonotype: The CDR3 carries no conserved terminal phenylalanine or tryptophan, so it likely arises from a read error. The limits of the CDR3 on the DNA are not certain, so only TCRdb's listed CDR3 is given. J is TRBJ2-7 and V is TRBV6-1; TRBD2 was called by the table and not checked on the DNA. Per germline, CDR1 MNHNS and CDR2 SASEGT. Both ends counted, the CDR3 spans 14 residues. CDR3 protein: CASRGDLAAYEEYI.

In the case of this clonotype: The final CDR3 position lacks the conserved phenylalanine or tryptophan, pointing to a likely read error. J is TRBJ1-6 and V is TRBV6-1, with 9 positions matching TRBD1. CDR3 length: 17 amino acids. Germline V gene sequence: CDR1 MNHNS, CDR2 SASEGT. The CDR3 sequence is CVSKKQGTGLNHSPLHY. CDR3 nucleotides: TGTGTCAGCAAAAAACAAGGGACAGGGCTAAATCATTCACCCCTCCACTAT.

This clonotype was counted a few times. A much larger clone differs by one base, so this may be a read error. The CDR3 DNA reads as TGTGACAGCAGGGCGGAGTCGAGGAACACTGAAGCTTTCTTT. This codes for CDSRAESRNTEAFF. This chain joins TRBV12-3 or TRBV12-4 and TRBJ1-1, with D perhaps TRBD1 (5 bases). The CDR3 consists of 14 residues.

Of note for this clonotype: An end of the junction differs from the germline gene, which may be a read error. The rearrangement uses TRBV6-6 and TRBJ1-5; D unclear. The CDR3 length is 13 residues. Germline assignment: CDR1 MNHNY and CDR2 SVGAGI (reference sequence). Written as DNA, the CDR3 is TGCGCCAGCACTCTGACTTGGGGTCAGCCCCAGCATTTT. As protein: CASTLTWGQPQHF.

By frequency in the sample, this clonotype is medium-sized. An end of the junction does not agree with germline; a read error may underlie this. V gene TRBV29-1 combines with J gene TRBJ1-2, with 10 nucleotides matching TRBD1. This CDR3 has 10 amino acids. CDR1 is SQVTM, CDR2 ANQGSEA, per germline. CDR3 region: CSVVRDRGYF. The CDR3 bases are TGCAGCGTTGTCCGGGACAGGGGCTACTTC.

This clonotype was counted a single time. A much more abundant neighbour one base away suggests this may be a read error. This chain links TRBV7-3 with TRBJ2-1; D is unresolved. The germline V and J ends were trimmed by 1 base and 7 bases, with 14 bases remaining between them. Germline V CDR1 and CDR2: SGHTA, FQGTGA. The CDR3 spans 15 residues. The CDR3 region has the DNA TGTGCCAGCAGCTTAAGTAACGACTGCGTGAATGAGCAGTTCTTC. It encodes CASSLSNDCVNEQFF.

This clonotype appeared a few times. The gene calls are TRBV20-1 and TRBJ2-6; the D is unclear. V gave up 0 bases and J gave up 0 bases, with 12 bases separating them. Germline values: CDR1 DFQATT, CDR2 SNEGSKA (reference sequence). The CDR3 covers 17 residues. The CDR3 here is CSARDRMTRSGANVLTF. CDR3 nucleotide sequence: TGCAGTGCTAGAGATCGTATGACGCGCTCTGGGGCCAACGTCCTGACTTTC.

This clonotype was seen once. The CDR3 loop reads CSARDQGRLAVEETQYF. The DNA for the CDR3 is TGCAGTGCTAGAGACCAAGGGCGACTAGCTGTAGAAGAGACCCAGTACTTC. The V and J genes are TRBV20-1 and TRBJ2-5, with 7 bases fitting TRBD2. V shed 0 bases and J 3 bases; nucleotides not matched to a gene: 13. The CDR3 is made up of 17 amino acids. The germline V gene encodes CDR1 DFQATT and CDR2 SNEGSKA (reference sequence).

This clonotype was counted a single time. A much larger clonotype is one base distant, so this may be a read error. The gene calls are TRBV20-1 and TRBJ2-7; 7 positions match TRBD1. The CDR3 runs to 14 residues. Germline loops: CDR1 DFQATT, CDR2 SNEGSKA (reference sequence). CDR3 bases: TGCAGCGGTCTCAGGGGGTGGAATCCCTACGAGCAGTACTTC. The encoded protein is CSGLRGWNPYEQYF.